This entry lists 27 T cell receptor beta chains sequenced from one sample in a study of OX40 agonist ivuxolimab in advanced cancers. Sequencing used immunoSEQ multiplex PCR; TCRdb keeps in-frame clones, though not all of them. The table has tens of thousands of clones, approximately 90% seen once. The sample consisted of CD4+ or CD8+ T cells sorted from blood, taken in a trial of the OX40 agonist ivuxolimab. The receptors shown here come from an adult with an advanced solid tumor such as melanoma, head and neck, liver or kidney cancer.

The chain employs TRBV28 and TRBJ2-2; the match to TRBD2 covers 11 bases. The CDR3 is made up of 18 amino acids. The V gene's germline CDR1 is MDHEN and CDR2 SYDVKM. V was pared by 4 bases and J by 1 base, with 8 bases of the junction left unmatched. The CDR3 DNA sequence: TGTGCCAGCAGTTCTCTTAGCGGGAGGGCCGAGAACACCGGGGAGCTGTTTTTT. Its translation is CASSSLSGRAENTGELFF. The full variable domain, in which reference TRBV28 and TRBJ2-2 provide the parts outside the CDR3, is DVKVTQSSRYLVKRTGEKVFLECVQDMDHENMFWYRQDPGLGLRLIYFSYDVKMKEKGDIPEGYSVSREKKERFSLILESASTNQTSMYLCASSSLSGRAENTGELFFGEGSRLTVL.

The V and J genes are TRBV18 and TRBJ2-1, with D unclear. Germline values: CDR1 KGHSH, CDR2 LQKENI. Trimming pared 0 bases from V and 6 bases from J, leaving 15 bases between. CDR3 length: 16 amino acids. The CDR3 coding sequence is TGTGCCAGCTCACCACCAAGTGTCGCGAAGGGCAATGAGCAGTTCTTC. Protein: CASSPPSVAKGNEQFF. The complete variable domain, with remaining parts taken from reference TRBV18 and TRBJ2-1, reads NAGVMQNPRHLVRRRGQEARLRCSPMKGHSHVYWYRQLPEEGLKFMVYLQKENIIDESGMPKERFSAEFPKEGPSILRIQQVVRGDSAAYFCASSPPSVAKGNEQFFGPGTRLTVL.

The V and J genes are TRBV18 and TRBJ2-3, with 7 bases fitting TRBD1. This CDR3 has 17 residues. With V trimmed by 1 base and J by 3 bases, 10 bases remained unmatched. The germline V gene has CDR1 KGHSH and CDR2 LQKENI. CDR3 coding DNA: TGTGCCAGCTCACCACAACGCCGACAGGGTTGGACAGATACGCAGTATTTT. Translation: CASSPQRRQGWTDTQYF. Full variable domain (rest looked up from reference TRBV18 and TRBJ2-3): NAGVMQNPRHLVRRRGQEARLRCSPMKGHSHVYWYRQLPEEGLKFMVYLQKENIIDESGMPKERFSAEFPKEGPSILRIQQVVRGDSAAYFCASSPQRRQGWTDTQYFGPGTRLTVL.

V is TRBV2 and J is TRBJ1-5; the D is unclear. The CDR3 is made up of 12 amino acids. Germline V gene data show CDR1 as SNHLY and CDR2 as FYNNEI. V shed 2 bases and J shed 4 bases, with 3 bases lying between them. CDR3 nucleotides: TGTGCCAGCAGTGAACCTAATCAGCCCCAGCATTTT. Its protein is CASSEPNQPQHF.

Here the CDR3 reads CASRPLGEKLFF. The CDR3 region has the DNA TGTGCCAGCAGGCCCCTGGGGGAAAAACTGTTTTTT. The chain has TRBV2 and TRBJ1-4; D ambiguous. Germline V gives CDR1 SNHLY, CDR2 FYNNEI. The CDR3 consists of 12 residues. V gave up 6 bases and J gave up 8 bases, with 10 bases separating them.

This clone was seen a single time. The chain carries TRBV18 and TRBJ2-5; the D gene is possibly TRBD1 (6 bases). The CDR3 extends over 16 amino acids. In germline, CDR1 is KGHSH, CDR2 LQKENI. The V gene lost 2 bases and the J gene lost 7 bases, with 20 bases spanning the gap. The CDR3 sequence is CASSPGMGAGDGTQYF. The CDR3 DNA follows: TGTGCCAGCTCACCAGGGATGGGGGCCGGTGATGGGACCCAGTACTTC.

The chain employs TRBV6-4 and TRBJ2-7; TRBD1 or TRBD2 may be the D gene (5 bases each). The germline V and J ends were trimmed by 4 bases and 6 bases, with 10 bases remaining between them. This CDR3 is built from 12 residues. Looked up from germline, CDR1 is MRHNA and CDR2 is SNTAGT. The CDR3 region is CASSVWGPEQYF. CDR3 nucleotide sequence: TGTGCCAGCAGTGTATGGGGACCCGAGCAGTACTTC.

The chain couples TRBV2 to TRBJ1-1, with a possible D match to TRBD1 (6 bases). V was pared by 4 bases and J by 5 bases, with 11 bases between. This CDR3 is 13 amino acids long. Germline V lookup: CDR1 SNHLY, CDR2 FYNNEI. CDR3 coding DNA: TGTGCCAGCAGTGTGGGGGCGCGAACTGAAGCTTTCTTT. Translated: CASSVGARTEAFF.

The rearrangement joins TRBV7-9 to TRBJ1-5; the D is unclear. CDR3 length equals 15 residues. Trimming cost V 1 base and J 1 base, with 8 bases left between them. The V gene's germline CDR1 is SEHNR and CDR2 FQNEAQ (reference sequence). CDR3 loop: CASSLVQTSNQPQHF. CDR3 bases: TGTGCCAGCAGCTTAGTTCAGACGAGCAATCAGCCCCAGCATTTT.

This chain joins TRBV28 and TRBJ2-7; 7 bases are shared with TRBD1. The trim removed 6 bases at V and 7 bases at J, leaving 6 bases unmatched. Per germline, CDR1 MDHEN and CDR2 SYDVKM. The CDR3 consists of 12 residues. The CDR3 DNA is TGTGCCAGCAGGACAGGGATGGGGGAGCAGTACTTC. This translates into CASRTGMGEQYF.

This rearrangement joins TRBV15 to TRBJ1-3, with D perhaps matching TRBD1 (6 bases). This CDR3 has 16 amino acids. V lost 3 bases, J lost 0 bases, and 12 bases lay in between. CDR1 is LNHNV, CDR2 YYDKDF, per germline (reference sequence). The CDR3 sequence: CATSRAQGTSGNTIYF. CDR3 nucleotides: TGTGCCACCAGCAGGGCACAGGGTACCTCTGGAAACACCATATATTTT.

The chain is built from TRBV2 and TRBJ2-7, with TRBD2 matching over 7 bases. The junction had 8 bases not matched to a gene; V was cut back by 4 bases and J by 2 bases. The CDR3 covers 15 residues. The V gene's germline CDR1 is SNHLY and CDR2 FYNNEI. The CDR3 region is CASSGGGSSTYEQYF. CDR3 in DNA: TGTGCCAGCAGTGGTGGCGGGAGCTCCACCTACGAGCAGTACTTC.

The chain links TRBV5-6 to TRBJ2-3; D remains ambiguous. This CDR3 spans 12 amino acids. Trimming cost V 5 bases and J 2 bases, with 6 bases left between them. Germline V gene sequence: CDR1 SGHDT, CDR2 YYEEEE. The CDR3, as DNA: TGTGCCAGCAGTTCAAACACAGATACGCAGTATTTT. Its translation is CASSSNTDTQYF.

This chain connects TRBV6-1 to TRBJ1-2; D is perhaps TRBD1 (5 bases). The germline V gene encodes CDR1 MNHNS and CDR2 SASEGT. The CDR3 is made up of 13 amino acids. Trimming pared 7 bases from V and 4 bases from J, leaving 13 bases between. The CDR3 nucleotides read TGTGCCAGCAAAGAGGGAACAGGCTATGGCTACACCTTC. This gives the protein CASKEGTGYGYTF.

The V and J genes are TRBV18 and TRBJ2-5; TRBD2 agrees at 11 bases. CDR1 is KGHSH and CDR2 is LQKENI in the germline V gene. The CDR3 loop spans 17 amino acids. V gave up 3 bases and J gave up 4 bases; unmatched junction bases: 10. The CDR3 is CASSPFELAGGIETQYF. Written as DNA, the CDR3 is TGTGCCAGCTCACCTTTTGAGCTAGCGGGAGGCATAGAGACCCAGTACTTC.

V usage is TRBV28 and J usage is TRBJ2-7; D uncertain. This CDR3 spans 12 amino acids. Looked up from germline, CDR1 is MDHEN and CDR2 is SYDVKM. Trimming removed 6 bases at V and 3 bases at J, with 9 bases between. CDR3 region: CASSSPIYEQYF. CDR3 nucleotides: TGTGCCAGCAGCTCTCCTATCTACGAGCAGTACTTC.

The chain joins TRBV7-2 to TRBJ2-1; weak D call: TRBD2 (6 bases). Looked up from germline, CDR1 is SGHTA and CDR2 is FQGNSA. The CDR3 runs 12 residues. V was cut by 7 bases and J by 7 bases, with 11 bases left in between. The CDR3 sequence is CASTLGGNEQFF. The CDR3 region has the DNA TGTGCCAGCACCCTCGGAGGGAATGAGCAGTTCTTC.

The CDR3 nucleotides read TGTGCCAGCAGCTTAGGGCAGGGGGCAACTAACTATGGCTACACCTTC. The encoded protein is CASSLGQGATNYGYTF. V usage is TRBV7-2 and J usage is TRBJ1-2; 8 nucleotides match TRBD1. The V and J ends lost 1 base and 0 bases, in that order; junction bases with no gene match: 4. CDR3 size: 16 residues. CDR1 SGHTA and CDR2 FQGNSA come from the germline V gene.

The chain uses TRBV6-1 and TRBJ1-5; maybe TRBD1 (5 bases). V was clipped by 10 bases and J by 3 bases, with 16 bases between them. From germline, CDR1 is MNHNS and CDR2 SASEGT. This CDR3 is built from 14 residues. DNA of the CDR3: TGTGCCACCCGGGGGTTGCAGATCAATCAGCCCCAGCATTTT. This encodes CATRGLQINQPQHF.

This clone came up once. The rearrangement uses TRBV9 and TRBJ2-5, with D perhaps matching TRBD1 or TRBD2 (7 bases each). With the DNA end fitting TRBJ2-7 better, the J assignment may be wrong. The CDR3 has 15 residues. The V gene's germline CDR1 is SGDLS and CDR2 YYNGEE. The CDR3 coding sequence is TGTGCCAGCAGCGTAGGGGGAGGGGGCGGTGGCGAGCAGTACTTC. This sequence encodes CASSVGGGGGGEQYF.

The chain links TRBV27 to TRBJ2-1; D is undetermined. The length of the CDR3 is 13 residues. V was cut by 1 base and J by 10 bases, with 11 bases left in between. The germline V gene has CDR1 MNHEY and CDR2 SMNVEV (reference sequence). The CDR3 nucleotides are TGTGCCAGCAGTTTATGGGCGGAAAACGAGCAGTTCTTC. Translated, it gives CASSLWAENEQFF.

This chain connects TRBV9 to TRBJ1-1; no reliable D call. The CDR3 spans 13 residues. Germline V gene sequence: CDR1 SGDLS, CDR2 YYNGEE. Deletions cut 3 bases from V and 4 bases from J, with 10 bases between. The CDR3 here is CASSAAGSTEAFF. For the CDR3, the DNA is TGTGCCAGCAGCGCAGCAGGCAGCACTGAAGCTTTCTTT.

The genes are TRBV2 and TRBJ1-4; D gene ambiguous. V dropped 0 bases and J dropped 4 bases, with 12 bases sitting between them. Germline CDR1 is SNHLY and CDR2 is FYNNEI. The CDR3 covers 16 residues. CDR3 amino acids: CASSEAYGVGNEKLFF. As DNA, the CDR3 is TGTGCCAGCAGTGAAGCTTATGGGGTTGGTAATGAAAAACTGTTTTTT.

The V call is TRBV2, the J call TRBJ1-5; D remains unclear. Trimming stripped 5 bases from V and 1 base from J, with 9 bases between. Germline V CDR1 and CDR2: SNHLY, FYNNEI. The CDR3 has 14 amino acids. In DNA, the CDR3 is TGTGCCAGCAGTTCGACGGAAAGCAATCAGCCCCAGCATTTT. This encodes CASSSTESNQPQHF.

The chain joins TRBV7-2 to TRBJ2-7; D ambiguous. V shed 1 base and J shed 2 bases, with 9 bases lying between them. Germline assignment: CDR1 SGHTA and CDR2 FQGNSA. The CDR3 is 14 residues long. CDR3 sequence: CASSLEPAAYEQYF. The CDR3 DNA follows: TGTGCCAGCAGCTTAGAGCCCGCCGCCTACGAGCAGTACTTC.

This chain links TRBV18 with TRBJ2-1; 8 nucleotides agree with TRBD2. The CDR3 runs to 16 residues. With V trimmed by 0 bases and J by 4 bases, 5 bases remained unmatched. Germline V gene sequence: CDR1 KGHSH, CDR2 LQKENI. The CDR3 protein is CASSPPPGGTYNEQFF. CDR3 in DNA: TGTGCCAGCTCACCACCCCCGGGGGGGACTTACAATGAGCAGTTCTTC.

This chain connects TRBV4-2 to TRBJ2-1; 11 bases align to TRBD2. CDR3 length: 16 residues. CDR1 and CDR2 (germline): LGHNA, YNFKEQ. The V and J ends lost 5 bases and 2 bases, in that order; junction bases with no gene match: 5. In DNA form, the CDR3 reads TGTGCCAGCAGCGCTCGACTAGCGGGAACCTACAATGAGCAGTTCTTC. Translating it yields CASSARLAGTYNEQFF.